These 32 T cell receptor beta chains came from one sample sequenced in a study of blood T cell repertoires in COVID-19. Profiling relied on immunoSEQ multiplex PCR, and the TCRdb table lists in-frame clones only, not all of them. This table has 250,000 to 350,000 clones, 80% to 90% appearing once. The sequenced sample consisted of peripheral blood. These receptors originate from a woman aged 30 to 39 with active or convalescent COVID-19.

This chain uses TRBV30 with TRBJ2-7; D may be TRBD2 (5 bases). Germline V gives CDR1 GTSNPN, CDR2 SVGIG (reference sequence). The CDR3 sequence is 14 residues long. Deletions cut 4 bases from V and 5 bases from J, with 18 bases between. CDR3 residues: CAWNRQPTGDEQYF. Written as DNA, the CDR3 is TGTGCCTGGAACCGCCAACCGACCGGGGACGAGCAGTACTTC. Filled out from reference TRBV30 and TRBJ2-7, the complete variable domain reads SQTIHQWPATLVQPVGSPLSLECTVEGTSNPNLYWYRQAAGRGLQLLFYSVGIGQISSEVPQNLSASRPQDRQFILSSKKLLLSDSGFYLCAWNRQPTGDEQYFGPGTRLTVT.

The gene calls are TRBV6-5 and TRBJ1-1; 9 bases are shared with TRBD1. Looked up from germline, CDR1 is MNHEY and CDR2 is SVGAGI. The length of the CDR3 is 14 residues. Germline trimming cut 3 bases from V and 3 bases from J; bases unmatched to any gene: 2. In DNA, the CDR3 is TGTGCCAGCAGTTATAGACAGGGGGACACTGAAGCTTTCTTT. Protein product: CASSYRQGDTEAFF.

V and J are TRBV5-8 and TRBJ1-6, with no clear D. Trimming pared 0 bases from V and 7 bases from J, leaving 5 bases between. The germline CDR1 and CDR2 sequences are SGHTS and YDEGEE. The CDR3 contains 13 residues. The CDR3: CASSLGGNSPLHF. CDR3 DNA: TGTGCCAGCAGCTTGGGAGGAAATTCACCCCTCCACTTT.

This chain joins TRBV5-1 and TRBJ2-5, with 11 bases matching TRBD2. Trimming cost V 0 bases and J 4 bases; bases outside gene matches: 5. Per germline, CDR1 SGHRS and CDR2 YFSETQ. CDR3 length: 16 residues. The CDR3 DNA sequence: TGCGCCAGCAGCTTGGCCGTAGCGGGGGGGCCAGAGACCCAGTACTTC. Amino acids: CASSLAVAGGPETQYF.

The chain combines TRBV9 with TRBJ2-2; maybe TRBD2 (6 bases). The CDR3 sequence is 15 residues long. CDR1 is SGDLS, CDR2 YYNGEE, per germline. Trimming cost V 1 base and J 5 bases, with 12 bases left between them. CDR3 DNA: TGTGCCAGCAGCGTAACCACAGGAGGGACCGGGGAGCTGTTTTTT. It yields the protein CASSVTTGGTGELFF.

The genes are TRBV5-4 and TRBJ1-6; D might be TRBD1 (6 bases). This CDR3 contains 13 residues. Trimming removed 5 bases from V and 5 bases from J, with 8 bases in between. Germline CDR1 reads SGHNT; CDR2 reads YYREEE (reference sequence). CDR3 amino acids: CASRDRDNSPLHF. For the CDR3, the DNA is TGTGCCAGCAGGGACAGAGATAATTCACCCCTCCACTTT.

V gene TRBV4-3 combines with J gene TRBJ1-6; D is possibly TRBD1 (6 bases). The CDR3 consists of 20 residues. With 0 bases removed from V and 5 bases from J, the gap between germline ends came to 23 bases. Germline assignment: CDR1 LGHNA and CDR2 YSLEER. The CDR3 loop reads CASSQDRLTGQPRDNSPLHF. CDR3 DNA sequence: TGCGCCAGCAGCCAAGATAGGCTGACAGGCCAGCCCCGCGATAATTCACCCCTCCACTTT.

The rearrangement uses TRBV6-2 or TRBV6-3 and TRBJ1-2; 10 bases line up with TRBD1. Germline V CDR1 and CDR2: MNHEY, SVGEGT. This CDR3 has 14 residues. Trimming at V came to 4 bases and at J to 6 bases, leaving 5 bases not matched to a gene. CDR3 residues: CASSSDRGLNGYTF. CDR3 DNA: TGTGCCAGCAGTTCGGACAGGGGGTTAAATGGCTACACCTTC.

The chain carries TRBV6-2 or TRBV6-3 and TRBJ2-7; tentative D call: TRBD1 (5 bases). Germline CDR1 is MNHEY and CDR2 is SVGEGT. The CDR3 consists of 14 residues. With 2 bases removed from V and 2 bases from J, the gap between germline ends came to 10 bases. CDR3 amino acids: CASSYSRVPYEQYF. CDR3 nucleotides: TGTGCCAGCAGTTACAGCAGGGTTCCCTACGAGCAGTACTTC.

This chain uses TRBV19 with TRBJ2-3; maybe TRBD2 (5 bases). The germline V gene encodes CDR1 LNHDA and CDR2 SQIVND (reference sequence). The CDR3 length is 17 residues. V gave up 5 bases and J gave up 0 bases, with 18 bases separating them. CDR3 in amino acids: CASSYGVVRGSTDTQYF. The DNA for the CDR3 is TGTGCCAGTAGTTACGGGGTGGTCCGCGGGAGCACAGATACGCAGTATTTT.

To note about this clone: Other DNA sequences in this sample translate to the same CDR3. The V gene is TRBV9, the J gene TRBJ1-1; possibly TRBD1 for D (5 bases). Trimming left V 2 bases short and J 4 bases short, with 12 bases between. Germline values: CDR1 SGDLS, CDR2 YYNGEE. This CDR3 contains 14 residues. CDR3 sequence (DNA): TGTGCCAGCAGCGTGACTGGGGGGGGCACTGAAGCTTTCTTT. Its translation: CASSVTGGGTEAFF.

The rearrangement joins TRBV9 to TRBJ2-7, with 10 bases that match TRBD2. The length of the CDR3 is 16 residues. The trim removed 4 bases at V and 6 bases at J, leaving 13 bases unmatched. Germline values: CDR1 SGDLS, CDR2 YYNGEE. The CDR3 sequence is CASSTRGLAGVGEQYF. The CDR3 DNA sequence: TGTGCCAGCAGCACCAGGGGGCTAGCGGGGGTTGGCGAGCAGTACTTC.

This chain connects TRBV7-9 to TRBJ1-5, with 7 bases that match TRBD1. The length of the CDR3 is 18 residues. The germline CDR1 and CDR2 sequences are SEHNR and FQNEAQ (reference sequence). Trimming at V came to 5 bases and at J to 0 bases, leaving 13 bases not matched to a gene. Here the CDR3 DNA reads TGTGCCAGCAGCCGCTGGACAGGTGGACGCTATAGCAATCAGCCCCAGCATTTT. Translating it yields CASSRWTGGRYSNQPQHF.

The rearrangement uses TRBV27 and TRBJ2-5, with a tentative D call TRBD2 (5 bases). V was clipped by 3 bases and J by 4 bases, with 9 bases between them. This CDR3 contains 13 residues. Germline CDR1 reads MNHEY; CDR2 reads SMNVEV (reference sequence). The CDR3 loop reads CASSFRERETQYF. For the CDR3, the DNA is TGTGCCAGCAGTTTTAGGGAGCGAGAGACCCAGTACTTC.

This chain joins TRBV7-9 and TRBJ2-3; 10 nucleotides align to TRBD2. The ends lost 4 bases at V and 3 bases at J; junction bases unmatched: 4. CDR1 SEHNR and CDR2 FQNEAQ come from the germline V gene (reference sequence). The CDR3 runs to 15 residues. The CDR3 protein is CASSYTSGATDTQYF. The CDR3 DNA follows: TGTGCCAGCAGCTACACTAGCGGGGCTACAGATACGCAGTATTTT.

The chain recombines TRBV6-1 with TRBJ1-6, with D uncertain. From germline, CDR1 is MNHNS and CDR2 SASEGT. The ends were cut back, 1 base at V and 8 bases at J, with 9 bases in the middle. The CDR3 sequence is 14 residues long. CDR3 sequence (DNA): TGTGCCAGCAGTGAAGGGGCCTGGGATTCACCCCTCCACTTT. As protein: CASSEGAWDSPLHF.

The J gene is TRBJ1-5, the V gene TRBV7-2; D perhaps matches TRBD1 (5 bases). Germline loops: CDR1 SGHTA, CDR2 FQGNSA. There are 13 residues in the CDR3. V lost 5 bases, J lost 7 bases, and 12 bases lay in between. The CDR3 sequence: CASSPGGRQPQHF. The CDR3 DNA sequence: TGTGCCAGCAGCCCGGGGGGGAGGCAGCCCCAGCATTTT. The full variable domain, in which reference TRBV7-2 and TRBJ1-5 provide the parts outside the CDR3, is GAGVSQSPSNKVTEKGKDVELRCDPISGHTALYWYRQSLGQGLEFLIYFQGNSAPDKSGLPSDRFSAERTGGSVSTLTIQRTQQEDSAVYLCASSPGGRQPQHFGDGTRLSIL.

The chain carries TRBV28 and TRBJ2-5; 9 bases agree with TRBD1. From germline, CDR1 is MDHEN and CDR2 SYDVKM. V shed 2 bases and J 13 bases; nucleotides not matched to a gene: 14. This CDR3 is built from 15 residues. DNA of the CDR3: TGTGCCAGCAGTTTACCTCGGACAGGGGATGTGAGTTCGTACTTC. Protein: CASSLPRTGDVSSYF.

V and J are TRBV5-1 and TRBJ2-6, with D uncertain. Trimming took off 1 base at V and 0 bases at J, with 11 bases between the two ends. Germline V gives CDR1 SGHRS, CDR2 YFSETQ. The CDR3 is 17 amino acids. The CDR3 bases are TGCGCCAGCAGCTTGTTAAGTACGAGCTCTGGGGCCAACGTCCTGACTTTC. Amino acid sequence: CASSLLSTSSGANVLTF.

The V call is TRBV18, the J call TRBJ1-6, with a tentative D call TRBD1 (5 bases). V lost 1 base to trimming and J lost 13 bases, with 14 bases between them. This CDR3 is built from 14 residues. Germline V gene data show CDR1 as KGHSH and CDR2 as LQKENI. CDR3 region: CASSPQSGGVPLHF. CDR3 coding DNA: TGTGCCAGCTCACCACAGAGCGGAGGGGTTCCCCTCCACTTT.

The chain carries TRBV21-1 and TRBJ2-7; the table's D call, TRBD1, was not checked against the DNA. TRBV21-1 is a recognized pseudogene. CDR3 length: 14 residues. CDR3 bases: TGTGCCAGCAGCCCGGGACAGGACCTCTACGAGCAGTACTTC. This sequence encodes CASSPGQDLYEQYF.

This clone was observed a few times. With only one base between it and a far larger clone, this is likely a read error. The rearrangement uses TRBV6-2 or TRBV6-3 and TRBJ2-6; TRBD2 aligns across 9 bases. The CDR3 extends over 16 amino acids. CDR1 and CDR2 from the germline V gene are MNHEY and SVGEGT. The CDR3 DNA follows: TGTCCCAGCAGTTTTCGCGGGGGGGCCGGGGCCAACGTCCTGACTTTC. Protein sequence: CPSSFRGGAGANVLTF.

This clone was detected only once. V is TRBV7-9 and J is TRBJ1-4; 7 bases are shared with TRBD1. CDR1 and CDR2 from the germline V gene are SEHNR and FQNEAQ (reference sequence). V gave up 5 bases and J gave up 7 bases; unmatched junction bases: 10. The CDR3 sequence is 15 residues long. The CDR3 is CASSDQGGRSEKLFF. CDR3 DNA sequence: TGTGCCAGCAGCGATCAGGGGGGTCGGAGTGAAAAACTGTTTTTT.

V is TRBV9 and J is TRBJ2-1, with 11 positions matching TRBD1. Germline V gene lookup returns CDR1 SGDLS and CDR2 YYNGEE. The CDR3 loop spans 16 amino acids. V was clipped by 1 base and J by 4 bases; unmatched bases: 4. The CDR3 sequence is CASSVSGQGAYNEQFF. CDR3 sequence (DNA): TGTGCCAGCAGCGTATCCGGACAGGGGGCTTACAATGAGCAGTTCTTC.

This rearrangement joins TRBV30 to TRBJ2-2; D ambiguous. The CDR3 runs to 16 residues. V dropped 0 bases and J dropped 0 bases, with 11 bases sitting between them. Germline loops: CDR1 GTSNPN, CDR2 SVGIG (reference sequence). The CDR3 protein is CAWSVRGSANTGELFF. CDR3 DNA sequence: TGTGCCTGGAGTGTTAGAGGAAGCGCGAACACCGGGGAGCTGTTTTTT.

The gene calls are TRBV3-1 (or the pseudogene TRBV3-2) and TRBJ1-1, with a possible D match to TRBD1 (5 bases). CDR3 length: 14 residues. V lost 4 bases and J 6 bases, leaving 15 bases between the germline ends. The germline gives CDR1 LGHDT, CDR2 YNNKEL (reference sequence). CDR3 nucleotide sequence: TGTGCCAGCAGCCCGACAGATTTTAGGCCTGAAGCTTTCTTT. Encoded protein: CASSPTDFRPEAFF.

The DNA for the CDR3 is TGTGCCAGCAGCCCCGGGACTAGCGGGGGGCCCTACGAGCAGTACTTC. Residues: CASSPGTSGGPYEQYF. The chain is built from TRBV28 and TRBJ2-7; 15 bases are shared with TRBD2. CDR1 MDHEN and CDR2 SYDVKM come from the germline V gene. CDR3 length equals 16 residues. V was clipped by 6 bases and J by 2 bases; unmatched bases: 5.

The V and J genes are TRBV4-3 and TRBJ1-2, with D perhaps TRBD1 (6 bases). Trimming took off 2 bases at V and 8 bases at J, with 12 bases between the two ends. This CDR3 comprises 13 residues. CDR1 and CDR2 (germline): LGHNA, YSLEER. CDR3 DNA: TGCGCCAGCAGCCAATTCCAGGGGTGGGGCTACACCTTC. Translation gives CASSQFQGWGYTF.

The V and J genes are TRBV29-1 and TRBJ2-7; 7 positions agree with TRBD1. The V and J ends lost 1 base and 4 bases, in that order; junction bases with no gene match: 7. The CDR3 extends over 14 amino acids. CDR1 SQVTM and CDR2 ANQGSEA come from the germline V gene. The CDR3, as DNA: TGCAGCGTTGAAGCAGACCCAGGGGGATACGAGCAGTACTTC. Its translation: CSVEADPGGYEQYF.

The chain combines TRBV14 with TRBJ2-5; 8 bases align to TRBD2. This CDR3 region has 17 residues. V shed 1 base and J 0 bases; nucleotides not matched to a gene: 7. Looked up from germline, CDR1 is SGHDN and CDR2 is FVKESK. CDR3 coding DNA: TGTGCCAGCAGCCAAGTGCGGGGGGCCGAGTACCAAGAGACCCAGTACTTC. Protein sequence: CASSQVRGAEYQETQYF.

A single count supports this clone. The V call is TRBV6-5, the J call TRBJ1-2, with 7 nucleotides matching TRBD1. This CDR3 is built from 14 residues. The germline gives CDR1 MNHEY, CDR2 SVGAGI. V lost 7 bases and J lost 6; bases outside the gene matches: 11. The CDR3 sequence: CASTRDSQPHGYTF. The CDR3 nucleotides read TGTGCCAGCACCCGGGACAGCCAACCCCATGGCTACACCTTC.

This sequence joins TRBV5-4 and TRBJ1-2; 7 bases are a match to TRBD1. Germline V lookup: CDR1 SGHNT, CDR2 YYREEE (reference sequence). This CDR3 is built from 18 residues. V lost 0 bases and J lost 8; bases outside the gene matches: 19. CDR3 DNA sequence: TGTGCCAGCAGCTTGGGCCGGAGGGGACAGTCTACCGGGTGGGGCTACACCTTC. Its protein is CASSLGRRGQSTGWGYTF. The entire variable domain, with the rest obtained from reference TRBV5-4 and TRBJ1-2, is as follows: ETGVTQSPTHLIKTRGQQVTLRCSSQSGHNTVSWYQQALGQGPQFIFQYYREEENGRGNFPPRFSGLQFPNYSSELNVNALELDDSALYLCASSLGRRGQSTGWGYTFGSGTRLTVV.